This T cell receptor beta chain appears in the sequencing data of a study of shared clonotypes between healthy human individuals. Findings of the study overall: Though the depth was large, rarefaction showed that sorted-subset sequencing was incomplete.

Original methodology: Sequence data from immunoSEQ were junction-only and lacked quality scores; consequently, filtering differed. Using immunoSEQ multiplex PCR, the repertoire was profiled, and TCRdb retains in-frame clones only, with some absent. V, J and clone size were drawn from that table, and D and trimming were deduced from the DNA. The top ten hold about 1.1% of the sample, which has millions of clones, roughly 94% seen once. Germline CDR1 GTSNPN, CDR2 SVGIG (reference sequence). The V end was cut by 5 bases, the J end by 2 bases, with 9 bases between. CDR3 length: 12 amino acids. A remark on this clone: Its specificity is not known.

The naive CD8 subset, CD45RO-negative cells positively selected for CCR7, excluded terminally differentiated effector memory CD45RA+ cells. The sequenced sample consisted of naive CD8+ T cells sorted from blood. The clonotype originates from a man younger than 35 in good health. The J gene is TRBJ2-5, the V gene TRBV30; perhaps TRBD1 as D (5 bases). In DNA form, the CDR3 reads TGTGCCTGGGACAGCCCGCAAGAGACCCAGTACTTC. Protein sequence: CAWDSPQETQYF. Looking up the rest from reference TRBV30 and TRBJ2-5 gives the full variable domain: SQTIHQWPATLVQPVGSPLSLECTVEGTSNPNLYWYRQAAGRGLQLLFYSVGIGQISSEVPQNLSASRPQDRQFILSSKKLLLSDSGFYLCAWDSPQETQYFGPGTRLLVL.